Shown below are 5 T cell receptor beta chains from a single sample sequenced in a study of CD8 T cells in Susac syndrome. A quantity of about 0.5 to 1 ug RNA underwent reverse transcription using random hexamers. MiXCR, run by TCRdb on the immunoSEQ multiplex PCR reads, gives a single entry per CDR3 protein. This table holds about 130,000 distinct CDR3 sequences, roughly 96% found once. Source material: CD4+ T cells from PBMCs. These receptors came from a human donor in good health.

In DNA form, the CDR3 reads TGTGCCAGCAGTTTATTTGGCGGGAACTACGAGCAGTACTTC. Protein sequence: CASSLFGGNYEQYF. This chain joins TRBV28 and TRBJ2-7, with D possibly being TRBD2 (6 bases). The CDR3 is made up of 14 amino acids. In germline, CDR1 is MDHEN, CDR2 SYDVKM. V lost 1 base to trimming and J lost 3 bases, with 10 bases between them.

The chain employs TRBV6-5 and TRBJ2-1, with 8 bases identical to TRBD2. This CDR3 is 14 amino acids long. The V and J ends lost 5 bases and 6 bases, in that order; junction bases with no gene match: 6. The germline gives CDR1 MNHEY, CDR2 SVGAGI. This chain's CDR3 is CASSRPGTSNEQFF. The CDR3 DNA is TGTGCCAGCAGTCGCCCCGGGACTAGCAATGAGCAGTTCTTC.

This clonotype was seen just once. This chain connects TRBV28 to TRBJ1-5; TRBD1 might be the D (5 bases). This CDR3 has 13 residues. Germline V gene data show CDR1 as MDHEN and CDR2 as SYDVKM. Trimming took off 8 bases at V and 3 bases at J, with 11 bases between the two ends. The CDR3 here is CASHRMPNQPQHF. The DNA of the CDR3 is TGTGCCAGCCACAGGATGCCCAATCAGCCCCAGCATTTT.

The gene calls are TRBV20-1 and TRBJ2-5; TRBD2 aligns across 9 bases. Germline loops: CDR1 DFQATT, CDR2 SNEGSKA (reference sequence). The CDR3 spans 14 residues. With V trimmed by 3 bases and J by 3 bases, 5 bases remained unmatched. CDR3 nucleotide sequence: TGCAGTGCTAGTAGGCTAGCGGGGAAAGAGACCCAGTACTTC. This encodes CSASRLAGKETQYF.

The chain has TRBV29-1 and TRBJ2-2, with 9 positions matching TRBD1. Germline assignment: CDR1 SQVTM and CDR2 ANQGSEA. The CDR3 runs 13 residues. V shed 5 bases, J shed 6 bases, and the junction held 4 bases outside the gene matches. The CDR3 region has the DNA TGCAGCGTTATACAGGGGGCTTCCGGGGAGCTGTTTTTT. Protein sequence: CSVIQGASGELFF.